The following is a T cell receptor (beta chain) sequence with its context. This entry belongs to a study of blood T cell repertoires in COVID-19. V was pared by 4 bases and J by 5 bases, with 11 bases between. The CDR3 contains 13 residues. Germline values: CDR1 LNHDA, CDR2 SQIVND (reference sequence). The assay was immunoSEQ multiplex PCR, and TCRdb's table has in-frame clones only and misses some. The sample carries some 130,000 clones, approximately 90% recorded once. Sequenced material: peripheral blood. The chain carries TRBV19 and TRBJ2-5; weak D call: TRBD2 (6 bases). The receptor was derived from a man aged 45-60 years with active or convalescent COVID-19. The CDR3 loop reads CASSTRLGETQYF. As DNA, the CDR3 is TGTGCCAGTAGTACCCGACTAGGGGAGACCCAGTACTTC.